The text below deals with one T cell receptor beta chain. This sample stems from a study of tissue T cells after allogeneic stem cell transplantation. About the study: Of the grafts for graft-versus-host disease patients, four were unmodified and three CD34-selected.

V was pared by 7 bases and J by 3 bases, with 15 bases between. This CDR3 comprises 14 residues. Germline V lookup: CDR1 LNHDA, CDR2 SQIVND (reference sequence). TCRdb keeps only in-frame clones here, not all; method: immunoSEQ multiplex PCR. The sample carries approximately 45,000 clones, 80% to 95% recorded once. The sequence was obtained from a woman between 35 and 75 years old who later had graft-versus-host disease after an allogeneic stem cell transplant. Sample: blood, taken before transplantation. This sequence joins TRBV19 and TRBJ1-1; D remains ambiguous. The CDR3 bases are TGTGCCAGTACCCCTACACCTGAACACACTGAAGCTTTCTTT. Amino acids: CASTPTPEHTEAFF.